Listed below are T cell receptor beta chains from one sample, sequenced in a study of blood T cell repertoires in COVID-19. This table comes from immunoSEQ multiplex PCR, and its TCRdb copy is limited to in-frame clones, with some not included. In the table there are under 300,000 clones, about 90% of which are singletons. Specimen: PBMCs or T cells enriched from blood (not recorded which). These receptors all come from a woman in her fifties or sixties who had recovered from COVID-19. Each CDR3 is given with its conserved first and last residue. A D gene is named only where the DNA matches it firmly. Clone sizes are given selectively: once, few, many, or a class where the clone is expanded.

J gene,V gene,D gene,clone size,CDR3 DNA,CDR3 protein
TRBJ1-4,TRBV2,.,.,TGTGCCAGCAAGAGTTATGAAAAACTGTTTTTT,CASKSYEKLFF
TRBJ2-7,TRBV30,.,few,TGTGCCTGGAGTGGAGTGCCCTCCTACGAGCAGTACTTC,CAWSGVPSYEQYF
TRBJ1-4,TRBV2,.,once,TGTGCCAGCAGTAGAGAGGCACCCGCTAATGAAAAACTGTTTTTT,CASSREAPANEKLFF
TRBJ2-5,TRBV21-1,.,.,TGTGCCAGCAGCCATGGGACAAGGACGTCGACCCAGTACTTC,CASSHGTRTSTQYF
TRBJ2-3,TRBV6-5,.,.,TGTGCCGGGAAGACAGGAACCACAGATACGCAGTATTTT,CAGKTGTTDTQYF
TRBJ2-1,TRBV6-1,TRBD2,.,TGTGCCAGCAGTGAATCTAGCGGGGGGGCCTATGAGCAGTTCTTC,CASSESSGGAYEQFF
TRBJ1-2,TRBV7-9,TRBD1,.,TGTGCCAGCAGCCTCGGGACAGGGGGCTACTATGGCTACACCTTC,CASSLGTGGYYGYTF
TRBJ1-2,TRBV18,.,.,TGTGCCAGCTCAGAGTACAGGGAAAGCTACACCTTC,CASSEYRESYTF
TRBJ2-1,TRBV5-1,.,once,TGCGCCAGCAGCTTGGACGGGGGTTTTTACAATGAGCAGTTCTTC,CASSLDGGFYNEQFF
TRBJ2-2,TRBV4-1,.,once,TGCGCCAGCAGCCAAGATTGGCAGAGGAGGGTGAACACCGGGGAGCTGTTTTTT,CASSQDWQRRVNTGELFF
TRBJ1-1,TRBV19,TRBD1,.,TGTGCCAGTAGTATTGCAGGGGGCGAAGGCACTGAAGCTTTCTTT,CASSIAGGEGTEAFF
TRBJ2-7,TRBV6-5,TRBD2,.,TGTGCCAGCATTCAGAGCGGGAGTTATCTCTCCGAGCAGTACTTC,CASIQSGSYLSEQYF